This T cell receptor beta chain originates from a study of cytomegalovirus exposure and HLA in healthy donors (dated by TCRdb to the late 2010s). General notes on the study: In an earlier analysis of roughly 590 of the donors, 250 to 350 Gb of sequence data and approximately 100 million unique TCR beta sequences from approximately 180 million T cells were reported. Roughly 300 gigabases of sequencing data and about 92 million unique TCR sequences made up an early release that covered approximately 650 HLA-typed donors. The genetic ancestry cluster associated with self-reported Caucasian donors included about 84% of the 398 genotyped donors. The study was designed to test whether signatures of past pathogen exposure could be identified by cataloging public T cell receptors. The study used immunosequencing to profile the T cell repertoires of several hundred subjects and linked those repertoires to cytomegalovirus serostatus. In addition to the first cohort of approximately 670 subjects, a separate validation cohort of approximately 130 different subjects was used. High-throughput TCR immunosequencing, statistical association of individual TCRs with disease status, and machine learning were combined to predict cytomegalovirus infection status. In a later analysis, previously published TCR beta repertoires from several hundred donors were re-analyzed and high-resolution HLA genotyping was added so that TCR occurrence patterns could be studied. Rather than using new phenotypic data, the later analysis identified candidate immune exposures from TCR beta sequences and from how often those sequences occurred across donors. To decide whether each TCR beta V gene segment behaved as functional or pseudogenic, an earlier analysis of some 600 of the donors relied on high-throughput TCR beta sequencing. Alongside the repertoire data, information on donor age, sex, ethnicity and CMV serostatus was compiled. A later genetic analysis used genome-wide SNP genotypes for 398 of the 666 donors, treating that subset as a discovery cohort. All discovery cohort repertoires had been generated using a single sequencing platform. Class I and class II HLA loci were covered by the typing at four-digit resolution. The number of typed donors differed by locus: about 629-630 for A, B, C, DRB1 and DQB1; 522 for DQA1; about 600 for DPA1; and some 470 for DPB1. Roughly five DR-DQ haplotypes were treated as single units for association and clustering because of strong linkage in the cohort. On average, about 240,000 unique TCR beta nucleotide sequences were sequenced per donor among some 420 genotyped donors of the cohort, with 15% to 20% of those sequences being non-productive.

As to this clone: There is no known antigen for this receptor. Per-base qualities were not stored, and no clone one base away is much larger.

Library creation used the immunoSEQ multiplex PCR assay. For the multiplex PCR, a mixture combining 60 forward primers for TCR Vbeta segments and 13 reverse primers for TCR Jbeta segments was used. The CDR3 region of rearranged TCR beta genes was amplified from genomic DNA by a multiplex PCR assay. On the Illumina HiSeq System, the amplified TCR beta libraries were sequenced as 87-base-pair reads. In the source study's methods: A later analysis counted tens of millions of unique TCR beta chains across the 500 to 850 repertoires, and 9.5 million to 11 million of these chains were shared by at least two donors. A nearest-neighbor algorithm error-corrected the raw reads and collapsed the reads into unique sequences, merging closely related sequences to remove PCR and sequencing errors. CDR3 sequences were aligned to IMGT reference sequences to assign V, D and J gene segments. Each retained sequence needed at least a six-nucleotide match to both a V gene segment and a J gene segment. A rearrangement counted as productive if the CDR3 had no stop codons and remained in frame with V and J, and every other rearrangement counted as non-productive. Following IMGT convention, CDR3 was defined as the stretch from the second conserved V-encoded cysteine to the conserved J-encoded phenylalanine. The earlier analysis of some 550 of the donors excluded any sequence lacking an unambiguous match to a single V gene segment. In an earlier analysis of a few hundred of the donors, V segments were called functional above 56.7% productive rearrangements and were called segregating when the between-donor standard deviation exceeded 5%. A statistical classification framework was developed to diagnose cytomegalovirus status using the catalog of TCR beta chain sequences. V and J gene assignment, in a later analysis, came from comparing TCR nucleotide sequences with IMGT/GENE-DB human TR gene sequences. The TCRdist pipeline was used in a later analysis to assign CDR3 sequences and most-parsimonious VDJ recombination scenarios. A later analysis defined each TCR beta chain by its CDR3 amino acid sequence plus V-gene family, and excluded reads lacking a unique V-gene family. As a way to deal with suspected cross-contamination and a sequencing artifact, a later analysis dropped 450 to 600 nucleotide sequences that were highly shared and had low generation probability. For each public chain, a later analysis derived a clonal expansion index from normalized ranks of inferred template counts within each repertoire. In a later analysis, generation probabilities were computed with a VDJ recombination model fitted to out-of-frame rearrangements, and the resulting probabilities were checked against IGoR. A later analysis scored TCR-TCR, TCR-HLA and TCR-CMV co-occurrence with hypergeometric tests, applying a repertoire-size bias correction to TCR pairs. To estimate false discovery rates, a later analysis permuted the HLA or CMV assignments 20 times. In a later analysis, co-occurring TCRs were grouped with DBSCAN, and TCRdist sequence similarity was added when clustering was performed within HLA-allele-positive subsets. Repertoires with fewer than 30,000 or more than 120,000 public chains, plus five repertoires with anomalous nucleotide sharing, were excluded from co-occurrence clustering. The table was pulled from immuneACCESS by TCRdb, which kept in-frame rearrangements only. Such tables lose some clones; where checked, under half of the loss comes from unresolved V genes, and the rest has no known cause. V and J calls and clone size are given by that table; D and trimming were obtained from the DNA. In this sample the table shows 150,000 to 200,000 clones, roughly 86% of which occur a single time. The ten largest clones represent 3.4% of the sample.

CDR1 and CDR2, per the germline V gene (reference sequence), are WNHNN and SYGVQD. Inclusive of the bounding cysteine and phenylalanine, the CDR3 is 15 residues long. Only the CDR3 region is kept as DNA, spanning 45 bases read in frame from base 1. Germline trimming: 3 bases from V, 12 bases from J; junction bases outside gene matches: 17. In total, about 650 healthy bone marrow donors made up the cohort. Cohort members were all nominally healthy when sampled, although unrecorded immune exposures were likely present. The donor tested CMV seropositive and was one of the 289 seropositive cohort members. A peripheral blood sample was collected from each donor, and TCR beta sequencing was performed on peripheral blood mononuclear cells. The Qiagen DNeasy Blood Extraction Kit was used to extract genomic DNA from the blood cell samples. General findings and caveats noted by the study authors: A further reported finding was that TCR beta sequences accurately predicted the HLA-A and HLA-B alleles for most subjects in the first cohort. In a later analysis, 15,000 to 20,000 TCR beta sequences were associated with specific HLA alleles at a false discovery rate of 0.05. According to a later analysis, TCR association rates differed among HLA loci, with DRB1 alleles showing the most associated TCRs and HLA-C alleles showing the fewest. Because the 87-base-pair reads could not distinguish some IMGT-functional V segments, including TRBV6-2 and TRBV6-3, those segments were excluded. Correlated functional status among segregating V segments might be attributable to linkage disequilibrium, but an unknown experimental factor could not be ruled out. For the cohort, immune exposure information was limited to CMV serostatus. A total of fewer than 200 TCR beta chains were listed by the study as associated with cytomegalovirus. Across donors, most TCR sequences were observed very rarely, whereas some public TCRs were present in many individuals. In a later analysis, most CMV-associated TCR beta chains were found to appear HLA-restricted, with HLA associations seemingly driven largely by CMV exposure. Compared with equally common non-associated chains, HLA-associated TCR beta chains in a later analysis were more clonally expanded and had lower generation probabilities. In vitro tests confirmed that a few of the cytomegalovirus-associated TCR beta chains recognize cytomegalovirus antigens. Because HLA typing was unavailable for some donors at each locus, only the typed subset was used in association tests. Broadly in line with IMGT annotations, most TCR beta V segments showed up in productive rearrangements about 90% or about 30% of the time in an earlier analysis of 450 to 600 of the donors. In a later genetic analysis, fewer N-insertions in productive TCRs were reported among donors in an Asian-associated ancestry cluster than the roughly 710-donor mean. In this cohort, only TCR beta chains were sequenced, and detectable features were limited by the absence of alpha or paired-chain data. In a later genetic analysis, a missense DCLRE1C variant was associated with V-gene and J-gene trimming of TCR beta chains, and the association was replicated in an independent cohort. It was suggested by the authors that the approach could potentially be generalized to other disease states and immunological phenotypes. Because counts were too low, about 15 rarely observed V segments, including chromosome 9 orphons, were left out of the earlier analysis of 587 of the donors. A later analysis reported that several top co-occurrence clusters appeared linked to parvovirus B19, influenza, CMV and Epstein-Barr virus. The classifier was reported to diagnose cytomegalovirus status with high specificity and sensitivity in both the original and validation cohorts. When HLA alleles, especially DR and DQ, strongly co-occurred, attributing TCR associations to individual alleles was difficult. The sequencing pipeline was judged likely to have produced a cluster of highly shared sequence variants as a technical artifact. The presence/absence analyses assumed that sequencing depth was roughly uniform across donors, and that assumption may not be true.

Sequences were obtained from PBMCs. The chain links TRBV10-1 with TRBJ2-7; TRBD2 agrees with 7 junctional bases. The TCR sequence derives from a man between 35 and 55 years old in good health and CMV-seropositive. In nucleotides, the sequence is TGCGCCAGCAGTGATTTGGGGGGGGTCTCGGCTCCTGGGTACTTC. Its amino acids are CASSDLGGVSAPGYF.